This is a list of T cell receptor beta chains from one sample in a study of cytomegalovirus exposure and HLA in healthy donors. Profiled with immunoSEQ multiplex PCR; TCRdb holds only in-frame clones, not every one. In the table there are fewer than 300,000 clones, more than 80% of which are singletons. Sequencing was carried out using PBMCs. All receptors derive from a man aged 40-49 years in good health and CMV-seropositive. The CDR3 runs from the conserved cysteine through the conserved F or W. The D gene is left open where the match is weak. A clone size is listed for some rows: how often the clone was seen (once, few, many), or a class if it is expanded.

d_gene	v_gene	j_gene	abundance	CDR3aa	CDR3nt
.	TRBV5-1	TRBJ2-5	.	CASATGERGETQYF	TGCGCCAGCGCCACAGGCGAACGGGGGGAGACCCAGTACTTC
TRBD2	TRBV6-6	TRBJ2-7	.	CASRKLAESYEQYF	TGTGCCAGCAGAAAACTAGCGGAGTCCTACGAGCAGTACTTC
TRBD1	TRBV7-8	TRBJ1-2	.	CASSSFSTRDSYGYTF	TGTGCCAGCAGCTCCTTTTCGACACGGGACAGCTATGGCTACACCTTC
TRBD2	TRBV28	TRBJ2-7	.	CASSLGGLAGYEQYF	TGTGCCAGCAGTTTAGGGGGACTAGCGGGGTACGAGCAGTACTTC
.	TRBV13	TRBJ2-7	.	CASSFRLASDEQYF	TGTGCCAGCAGCTTCAGGCTAGCGAGCGACGAGCAGTACTTC
TRBD1	TRBV2	TRBJ1-5	.	CASGTATGGHQPQHF	TGTGCCAGCGGCACCGCCACAGGGGGCCACCAGCCCCAGCATTTT
TRBD1	TRBV10-3	TRBJ2-7	.	CAISAGQGESLSYEQYF	TGTGCCATCAGTGCTGGTCAGGGGGAGAGTCTCTCCTACGAGCAGTACTTC
.	TRBV5-1	TRBJ1-1	.	CASSPVVSGVKATEAFF	TGCGCCAGCAGCCCGGTGGTGAGCGGGGTAAAGGCTACTGAAGCTTTCTTT
TRBD2	TRBV5-3	TRBJ2-7	.	CARSLKASGDYEQYF	TGTGCCAGAAGCTTGAAGGCTAGCGGGGACTACGAGCAGTACTTC
TRBD1	TRBV27	TRBJ2-1	.	CASSLSQGQGPNEQFF	TGTGCCAGCAGTTTATCGCAGGGACAGGGGCCCAATGAGCAGTTCTTC
TRBD2	TRBV19	TRBJ2-1	.	CASSIGLAPIYNEQFF	TGTGCCAGTAGTATAGGACTAGCGCCGATCTACAATGAGCAGTTCTTC
.	TRBV19	TRBJ1-3	.	CASSMRGSSGNTIYF	TGTGCCAGTAGTATGCGGGGCAGCTCTGGAAACACCATATATTTT
TRBD1	TRBV9	TRBJ2-6	.	CASSTDRAGANVLTF	TGTGCCAGCAGCACGGACAGGGCCGGGGCCAACGTCCTGACTTTC
.	TRBV4-1	TRBJ1-3	few	CASSQDPPDAGPTIYF	TGCGCCAGCAGCCAAGATCCACCAGACGCGGGACCCACCATATATTTT
.	TRBV30	TRBJ1-2	once	CAWSAMDSPSGGYTF	TGTGCCTGGAGTGCTATGGACAGTCCCTCAGGCGGCTACACCTTC
TRBD1	TRBV6-1	TRBJ1-4	.	CASTRDRGNEKLFF	TGTGCCAGCACCAGAGACAGGGGAAATGAAAAACTGTTTTTT
.	TRBV5-1	TRBJ1-1	.	CASSLRGNTEAFF	TGCGCCAGCAGCTTAAGGGGGAACACTGAAGCTTTCTTT
.	TRBV11-1	TRBJ2-7	once	CASSSPTGPYEQYF	TGTGCCAGCAGTTCTCCTACAGGGCCCTACGAGCAGTACTTC
TRBD2	TRBV14	TRBJ2-2	.	CASSFGLAGTGELFF	TGTGCCAGCAGCTTTGGACTAGCGGGCACCGGGGAGCTGTTTTTT
TRBD1	TRBV10-3	TRBJ1-2	.	CAISQPGQGSYGYTF	TGTGCCATCAGTCAGCCGGGACAGGGGTCCTATGGCTACACCTTC
.	TRBV18	TRBJ1-1	few	CASSPQQGWDTEAFF	TGTGCCAGCTCACCTCAACAGGGATGGGACACTGAAGCTTTCTTT
TRBD2	TRBV7-9	TRBJ2-3	.	CASSTSGSADTQYF	TGTGCCAGCAGCACTAGCGGGAGTGCTGATACGCAGTATTTT
.	TRBV6-5	TRBJ1-1	.	CASIRQGYTEAFF	TGTGCCAGCATACGCCAGGGGTACACTGAAGCTTTCTTT
.	TRBV2	TRBJ2-2	.	CARAVGGAGTGELFF	TGTGCCAGAGCAGTTGGGGGCGCGGGCACCGGGGAGCTGTTTTTT
.	TRBV4-1	TRBJ1-1	.	CASSQGTLNTEAFF	TGCGCCAGCAGCCAAGGGACACTGAACACTGAAGCTTTCTTT
.	TRBV27	TRBJ2-7	.	CASSLSGAHYEQYF	TGTGCCAGCAGTTTAAGTGGAGCGCACTACGAGCAGTACTTC
TRBD2	TRBV19	TRBJ2-7	.	CASSIGPLAGSYEQYF	TGTGCCAGTAGTATAGGACCCCTAGCGGGATCCTACGAGCAGTACTTC
TRBD1	TRBV5-6	TRBJ2-5	.	CASSWIQGGETQYF	TGTGCCAGCAGCTGGATACAGGGGGGCGAGACCCAGTACTTC